Below are 14 T cell receptor beta chains sequenced from a single sample in a study of glioma-infiltrating T cells after dendritic cell vaccination. Using immunoSEQ multiplex PCR, the repertoire was profiled, and TCRdb retains in-frame clones only, with some absent. Counted here are about 64,000 clones, around 86% occurring once; the ten biggest clones make up roughly 12%. Time point given: after dendritic cell vaccination, including at tumor progression/relapse. The sample consisted of blood, taken after dendritic cell vaccination. All receptors derive from a human donor with glioblastoma.

The chain couples TRBV10-1 to TRBJ1-6, with no clear D. Germline V CDR1 and CDR2: WNHNN, SYGVQD (reference sequence). Trimming took 5 bases from V and 8 from J, leaving 10 bases between them. The CDR3 runs 13 residues. The DNA for the CDR3 is TGCGCCAGCAGTAATGGAGGATATTCACCCCTCCACTTT. Translated: CASSNGGYSPLHF.

V and J are TRBV30 and TRBJ1-1; D not certain. Germline V lookup: CDR1 GTSNPN, CDR2 SVGIG (reference sequence). The CDR3 has 11 residues. The V end lost 4 bases, the J end lost 8 bases, and 11 bases lay between the germline ends. CDR3 DNA sequence: TGTGCCTGGACCCCCGGTATAGAAGCTTTCTTT. Encoded protein: CAWTPGIEAFF. Variable domain in full (rest from reference TRBV30 and TRBJ1-1): SQTIHQWPATLVQPVGSPLSLECTVEGTSNPNLYWYRQAAGRGLQLLFYSVGIGQISSEVPQNLSASRPQDRQFILSSKKLLLSDSGFYLCAWTPGIEAFFGQGTRLTVV.

CDR3: CASSLGQGTPVSETQYF. In nucleotides, the CDR3 is TGTGCCAGCAGCTTGGGGCAGGGCACTCCGGTATCGGAGACCCAGTACTTC. The chain couples TRBV5-4 to TRBJ2-5, with D possibly matching TRBD1 (5 bases). The CDR3 covers 17 residues. V was trimmed by 0 bases and J by 5 bases, leaving 20 bases between them. Germline V gene data show CDR1 as SGHNT and CDR2 as YYREEE (reference sequence).

The chain is built from TRBV28 and TRBJ1-1, with D possibly being TRBD1 (6 bases). Germline V gene lookup returns CDR1 MDHEN and CDR2 SYDVKM. Trimming took off 3 bases at V and 4 bases at J, with 12 bases between the two ends. The CDR3 extends over 14 amino acids. CDR3 coding DNA: TGTGCCAGCAGTTTGGGGGGGGGCCTCACTGAAGCTTTCTTT. As protein: CASSLGGGLTEAFF.

This chain connects TRBV6-5 to TRBJ1-1; D gene uncertain. This CDR3 contains 13 residues. V lost 4 bases and J lost 1, with 7 bases in between. CDR1 is MNHEY and CDR2 is SVGAGI in the germline V gene. DNA of the CDR3: TGTGCCAGCAGTTCCAGAGGGAACACTGAAGCTTTCTTT. Encoded protein: CASSSRGNTEAFF.

This rearrangement joins TRBV7-9 to TRBJ2-1, with 12 bases aligning to TRBD1. The CDR3 runs to 16 residues. After removal of 5 bases from V and 6 bases from J, the junction contained 8 bases not matched to a gene. Germline V CDR1 and CDR2: SEHNR, FQNEAQ (reference sequence). CDR3 in amino acids: CASSAPGQGAFNEQFF. CDR3 DNA: TGTGCCAGCAGCGCTCCGGGACAGGGGGCTTTCAATGAGCAGTTCTTC.

The chain links TRBV6-5 to TRBJ2-1, with TRBD2 identical over 10 bases. Germline CDR1 MNHEY, CDR2 SVGAGI. The CDR3 contains 15 residues. Trimming removed 2 bases from V and 7 bases from J; junction bases left unmatched: 5. Written as DNA, the CDR3 is TGTGCCAGCAGTTACCTAGCGGGGGTTTCAAATGAGCAGTTCTTC. Its translation: CASSYLAGVSNEQFF.

V and J are TRBV30 and TRBJ1-6; possibly TRBD1 for D (5 bases). Germline CDR1 is GTSNPN and CDR2 is SVGIG (reference sequence). V was cut by 3 bases and J by 9 bases, with 12 bases left in between. The CDR3 length is 13 residues. In nucleotides, the CDR3 is TGTGCCTGGAGACCCAGAACAGGTTCACCCCTCCACTTT. This gives the protein CAWRPRTGSPLHF.

The chain carries TRBV4-3 and TRBJ1-5; D gene uncertain. Germline values: CDR1 LGHNA, CDR2 YSLEER. V lost 0 bases to trimming and J lost 0 bases, with 9 bases between them. This CDR3 has 16 residues. The CDR3 region is CASSQDFSFSNQPQHF. CDR3 nucleotide sequence: TGCGCCAGCAGCCAAGATTTTAGTTTTAGCAATCAGCCCCAGCATTTT.

CDR3 DNA sequence: TGTGCCAGCAGCCCTGTAGCAACAGGGGGCTCTGAAGCTTTCTTT. This sequence encodes CASSPVATGGSEAFF. The chain carries TRBV9 and TRBJ1-1, with 9 bases matching TRBD1. The CDR3 length is 15 residues. Germline lookup yields CDR1 SGDLS and CDR2 YYNGEE. The junction had 10 bases not matched to a gene; V was cut back by 4 bases and J by 6 bases.

The V and J genes are TRBV29-1 and TRBJ1-2, with 8 bases aligning to TRBD1. From germline, CDR1 is SQVTM and CDR2 ANQGSEA. Germline trimming cut 5 bases from V and 7 bases from J; bases unmatched to any gene: 9. CDR3 length: 13 residues. The CDR3 region is CSVSRTGTGGYTF. CDR3 in DNA: TGCAGCGTTTCACGGACAGGGACTGGTGGCTACACCTTC.

The V gene is TRBV9, the J gene TRBJ1-3; weak D call: TRBD1 (5 bases). The ends were cut back, 0 bases at V and 2 bases at J, with 9 bases in the middle. Germline CDR1 reads SGDLS; CDR2 reads YYNGEE. The CDR3 has 15 residues. The CDR3 region is CASSVAGGAGNTIYF. The DNA for the CDR3 is TGTGCCAGCAGCGTAGCCGGAGGGGCTGGAAACACCATATATTTT.

V and J are TRBV11-3 and TRBJ2-1, with TRBD2 matching over 10 bases. The CDR3 contains 18 residues. CDR1 and CDR2 from the germline V gene are SGHNT and YENEEA. V shed 1 base, J shed 4 bases, and the junction held 10 bases outside the gene matches. The CDR3 nucleotides read TGTGCCAGCAGCTTAGGTGGTCGGCTAGCGGGGGTATACAATGAGCAGTTCTTC. Translated: CASSLGGRLAGVYNEQFF.

This chain connects TRBV4-3 to TRBJ1-1; no reliable D call. Trimming removed 3 bases from V and 1 base from J, with 9 bases in between. The CDR3 runs to 14 residues. Germline loops: CDR1 LGHNA, CDR2 YSLEER. The CDR3 spells CASSQGSGNTEAFF. The CDR3 nucleotides are TGCGCCAGCAGCCAGGGCTCAGGGAACACTGAAGCTTTCTTT.